These 20 T cell receptor beta chains share one sample of origin, sequenced in a study of T cells in tuberculosis. Profiling relied on immunoSEQ multiplex PCR, and the TCRdb table lists in-frame clones only, not all of them. In the table there are 26,000 or so clones, around 89% of which are singletons. The source material was PBMCs. The receptors were gathered from a donor aged 5 to 30 with latent tuberculosis or without tuberculosis infection.

The chain joins TRBV7-9 to TRBJ1-2, with D unresolved. Trimming took off 5 bases at V and 4 bases at J, with 14 bases between the two ends. The germline V gene has CDR1 SEHNR and CDR2 FQNEAQ (reference sequence). This CDR3 has 14 amino acids. CDR3 nucleotide sequence: TGTGCCAGCAGCCCCGGACGGGCGGGCTATGGCTACACCTTC. Its protein product is CASSPGRAGYGYTF.

The V gene is TRBV7-2, the J gene TRBJ1-2; TRBD1 matches at 9 bases. Trimming took 5 bases from V and 7 from J; bases not matched to a gene: 8. This CDR3 is built from 14 residues. Germline CDR1 is SGHTA and CDR2 is FQGNSA. CDR3 protein: CASSKQGAGGGYTF. CDR3 bases: TGTGCCAGCAGCAAACAGGGGGCAGGGGGTGGCTACACCTTC.

This chain links TRBV5-6 with TRBJ1-5, with D possibly being TRBD1 (6 bases). CDR3 size: 15 residues. Trimming left V 4 bases short and J 2 bases short, with 13 bases between. From germline, CDR1 is SGHDT and CDR2 YYEEEE. The CDR3 reads CASSTQGTGNQPQHF. CDR3 sequence (DNA): TGTGCCAGCAGCACACAGGGTACCGGCAATCAGCCCCAGCATTTT.

V and J are TRBV28 and TRBJ2-4; 12 bases line up with TRBD2. The CDR3 contains 15 residues. Germline V CDR1 and CDR2: MDHEN, SYDVKM. Trimming removed 5 bases from V and 6 bases from J; junction bases left unmatched: 5. This CDR3 is CASSKTSGGLNIQYF. CDR3 nucleotides: TGTGCCAGCAGTAAGACTAGCGGGGGTCTAAACATTCAGTACTTC.

This clone was observed a handful of times. The CDR3 sequence: CASSSPRGLAGGDSHLNEQFF. The CDR3 coding sequence is TGCGCCAGCAGCTCCCCCAGGGGGCTAGCGGGGGGGGACAGCCATTTGAATGAGCAGTTCTTC. V usage is TRBV5-1 and J usage is TRBJ2-1; TRBD2 matches at 12 bases. With V trimmed by 3 bases and J by 7 bases, 23 bases remained unmatched. The germline CDR1 and CDR2 sequences are SGHRS and YFSETQ. The CDR3 is made up of 21 amino acids.

The chain employs TRBV7-2 and TRBJ1-1; the D gene is possibly TRBD1 (6 bases). Germline loops: CDR1 SGHTA, CDR2 FQGNSA. Trimming took off 5 bases at V and 1 base at J, with 14 bases between the two ends. The CDR3 consists of 15 residues. The CDR3 region has the DNA TGTGCCAGCAGCACGGGGGGGCCGGGGAACACTGAAGCTTTCTTT. This codes for CASSTGGPGNTEAFF.

The chain is built from TRBV19 and TRBJ2-3; D not certain. V was pared by 6 bases and J by 0 bases, with 10 bases between. In germline, CDR1 is LNHDA, CDR2 SQIVND (reference sequence). The CDR3 extends over 14 amino acids. As DNA, the CDR3 is TGTGCCAGTAGCGACACCATAAGCACAGATACGCAGTATTTT. Residues: CASSDTISTDTQYF.

The chain recombines TRBV6-1 with TRBJ2-5; D is possibly TRBD1 (6 bases). The CDR3 has 15 residues. V shed 6 bases and J shed 5 bases, with 19 bases lying between them. From germline, CDR1 is MNHNS and CDR2 SASEGT. CDR3 sequence (DNA): TGTGCCAGCAGCGAGATACAGGGTGCCTGGGAGACCCAGTACTTC. Its translation is CASSEIQGAWETQYF.

This clone is labeled medium-sized. The chain is built from TRBV5-8 and TRBJ1-5, with D perhaps TRBD1 (5 bases). Germline V gives CDR1 SGHTS, CDR2 YDEGEE. V lost 0 bases and J lost 7, with 11 bases in between. This CDR3 comprises 14 residues. The CDR3 coding sequence is TGTGCCAGCAGCTTGGTCGGGGGTCCCCAGCCCCAGCATTTT. This translates into CASSLVGGPQPQHF.

V is TRBV5-1 and J is TRBJ2-1; no reliable D call. This CDR3 contains 17 residues. The germline V and J ends were trimmed by 1 base and 7 bases, with 21 bases remaining between them. Germline V lookup: CDR1 SGHRS, CDR2 YFSETQ. CDR3: CASSLRSSTERINEQFF. For the CDR3, the DNA is TGCGCCAGCAGCTTGCGGTCCTCAACGGAGAGAATTAATGAGCAGTTCTTC.

In its sample, this clone was seen once. This rearrangement joins TRBV19 to TRBJ1-1; 7 nucleotides align to TRBD1. V dropped 4 bases and J dropped 6; count of bases not matched to a gene: 8. The V gene's germline CDR1 is LNHDA and CDR2 SQIVND (reference sequence). The CDR3 covers 14 residues. This chain's CDR3 is CASSRDSELSEAFF. Here the CDR3 DNA reads TGTGCCAGTAGTAGGGACAGTGAGTTATCTGAAGCTTTCTTT. The variable domain in full, with the rest retrieved from reference TRBV19 and TRBJ1-1, is DGGITQSPKYLFRKEGQNVTLSCEQNLNHDAMYWYRQDPGQGLRLIYYSQIVNDFQKGDIAEGYSVSREKKESFPLTVTSAQKNPTAFYLCASSRDSELSEAFFGQGTRLTVV.

The chain joins TRBV19 to TRBJ2-1; 9 nucleotides match TRBD2. Unmatched junction bases numbered 1, after V lost 2 bases and J lost 2 bases. The length of the CDR3 is 15 residues. The germline V gene has CDR1 LNHDA and CDR2 SQIVND (reference sequence). CDR3 sequence reads: CASSITSGPYNEQFF. DNA for the CDR3: TGTGCCAGTAGTATAACTAGCGGGCCCTACAATGAGCAGTTCTTC.

The J gene is TRBJ1-5, the V gene TRBV7-6; the D gene is possibly TRBD1 (6 bases). Germline V lookup: CDR1 SGHVS, CDR2 FNYEAQ. The CDR3 contains 16 residues. V was shortened by 1 base and J by 4 bases, with 14 bases between the two germline ends. The CDR3 sequence: CASSLGPDSRNQPQHF. For the CDR3, the DNA is TGTGCCAGCAGCTTAGGCCCGGACAGCAGGAATCAGCCCCAGCATTTT.

CDR3: CAISDDSRGGNIQYF. The CDR3 nucleotides read TGTGCCATCAGTGACGACTCGAGAGGAGGGAACATTCAGTACTTC. This chain connects TRBV10-3 to TRBJ2-4; weak D call: TRBD2 (6 bases). The CDR3 runs 15 residues. V was shortened by 3 bases and J by 7 bases, with 16 bases between the two germline ends. Germline lookup yields CDR1 ENHRY and CDR2 SYGVKD.

The chain employs TRBV11-2 and TRBJ2-7; perhaps TRBD1 as D (5 bases). Trimming removed 5 bases at V and 7 bases at J, with 18 bases between. This CDR3 region has 14 residues. The germline V gene has CDR1 SGHAT and CDR2 FQNNGV. The CDR3 loop is CASSPWTRPDEQYF. The CDR3 nucleotides read TGTGCCAGCAGCCCGTGGACACGCCCTGATGAGCAGTACTTC.

This sequence joins TRBV9 and TRBJ1-4; D is ambiguous. This CDR3 is built from 15 residues. The V and J ends lost 4 bases and 0 bases respectively, with 10 bases between them. Looked up from germline, CDR1 is SGDLS and CDR2 is YYNGEE. CDR3 protein: CASSRDTTTNEKLFF. The CDR3 nucleotides are TGTGCCAGCAGCCGCGATACGACAACTAATGAAAAACTGTTTTTT.

This chain connects TRBV25-1 to TRBJ2-1; the D gene is possibly TRBD1 (6 bases). V gave up 1 base and J gave up 2 bases, with 12 bases separating them. The germline V gene encodes CDR1 MGHDK and CDR2 SYGVNS. CDR3 length: 16 residues. The CDR3 DNA reads as TGTGCCAGCAGTGAATGTGGGGGCGCCCCCTACAATGAGCAGTTCTTC. This sequence encodes CASSECGGAPYNEQFF.

The gene calls are TRBV5-6 and TRBJ1-6; no definite D call. There are 13 residues in the CDR3. V shed 4 bases and J shed 8 bases, with 10 bases lying between them. Germline loops: CDR1 SGHDT, CDR2 YYEEEE. CDR3 loop: CASSPRRDSPLHF. The CDR3 DNA follows: TGTGCCAGCAGCCCAAGGCGGGATTCACCCCTCCACTTT.

The genes are TRBV5-6 and TRBJ1-1; 7 bases map to TRBD1. Germline lookup yields CDR1 SGHDT and CDR2 YYEEEE. The CDR3 loop spans 15 amino acids. The V segment lost 3 bases and the J segment 10 bases; nucleotides outside the gene matches: 15. Here the CDR3 reads CASSSLGGTDPVAFF. The CDR3 nucleotides read TGTGCCAGCAGCTCTTTGGGCGGGACAGACCCCGTAGCTTTCTTT.

This rearrangement joins TRBV7-2 to TRBJ2-1; 12 bases line up with TRBD1. V dropped 1 base and J dropped 5; count of bases not matched to a gene: 0. Germline CDR1 reads SGHTA; CDR2 reads FQGNSA. The length of the CDR3 is 15 residues. The CDR3 coding sequence is TGTGCCAGCAGCTTAGGGGACAGGGGGCACAATGAGCAGTTCTTC. Its protein is CASSLGDRGHNEQFF.